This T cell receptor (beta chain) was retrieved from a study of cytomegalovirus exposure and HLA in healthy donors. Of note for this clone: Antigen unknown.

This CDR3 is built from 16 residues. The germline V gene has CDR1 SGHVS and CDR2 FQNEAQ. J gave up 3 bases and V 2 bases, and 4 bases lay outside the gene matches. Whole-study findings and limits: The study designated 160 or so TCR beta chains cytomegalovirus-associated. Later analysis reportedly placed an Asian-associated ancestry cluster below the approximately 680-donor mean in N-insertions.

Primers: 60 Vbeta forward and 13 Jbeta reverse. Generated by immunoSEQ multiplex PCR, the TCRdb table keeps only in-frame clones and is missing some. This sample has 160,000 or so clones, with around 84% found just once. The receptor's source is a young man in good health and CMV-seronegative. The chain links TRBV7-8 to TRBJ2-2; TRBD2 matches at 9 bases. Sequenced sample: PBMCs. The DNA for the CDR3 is TGTGCCAGCAGCTTATTGATAGCGGGAGACACCGGGGAGCTGTTTTTT. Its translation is CASSLLIAGDTGELFF.